In this sample, the clone carrying this TCR beta chain turned up a few times. Its antigen is unidentified. Authors' data handling: A per-sample median of about 95,000 TCRs was observed, with counts ranging from about 20,000 to 690,600. One entry per CDR3 protein, called by TCRdb with MiXCR from the 5' RACE reads. It is TCRdb's table, rather than the study itself, that gives the V and J calls and clone size. Of some 150,000 distinct CDR3 sequences in the sample, 4.1% were seen once. This sample stems from a study of human T cells and chemical hapten exposure. Unfractionated whole blood yielded the extracted total RNA. The CDR3 loop spans 14 amino acids. The V and J ends lost 0 bases and 4 bases respectively, with 9 bases between them. Looked up from germline, CDR1 is LGHNA and CDR2 is YSLEER. Overall study findings and caveats: DPC sensitization produced no change in TCRs with frequency above 1 in 1000.

This rearrangement joins TRBV4-3 to TRBJ1-2, with unresolved D. This sequence was found in a female donor in good health. For the CDR3, the DNA is TGCGCCAGCAGCCAAGATTTATCAGCCTATGGCTACACCTTC. This sequence encodes CASSQDLSAYGYTF.